The 3 T cell receptor beta chains below come from one sample, sequenced in a study of regulatory T cells in long-lasting Graves disease. CDR3-region Arm-PCR and iRepertoire HTBI primers produced the TCR beta libraries. TCRdb fed the multiplex PCR reads into MiXCR, producing one record per CDR3 protein. Counted here are roughly 610,000 distinct CDR3 sequences, less than 20% occurring once; the ten biggest clones make up about 18%. Time point specified: newly diagnosed GD, antithyroid drugs for less than 3 months. RNA extracted from PBMCs served as the sequencing template. This sample was shared with a second study, whose subject was T cells in Graves' hyperthyroidism and ophthalmopathy.

Sequenced here: peripheral blood mononuclear cells (PBMCs), sampled at new diagnosis, from a patient treated with antithyroid drugs. The receptor source for this set is a woman under 40 with Graves disease.

Ten or more counts support this clonotype. This chain uses TRBV6-1 with TRBJ1-5; no clear D gene. There are 13 residues in the CDR3. Trimming stripped 7 bases from V and 3 bases from J, with 10 bases between. Germline CDR1 MNHNS, CDR2 SASEGT. The CDR3 DNA reads as TGTGCCAGCATAGACGGAAACAATCAGCCCCAGCATTTT. Translated, it gives CASIDGNNQPQHF.

V usage is TRBV6-9 and J usage is TRBJ2-1; 8 nucleotides match TRBD2. The germline CDR1 and CDR2 sequences are MNHGY and SVAAGI. CDR3 length: 15 amino acids. The V gene end was trimmed by 3 bases and the J gene end by 7 bases; junction bases not matched to a gene: 8. CDR3 residues: CASSYKGTRGNEQFF. CDR3 DNA: TGTGCCAGCAGTTACAAGGGGACTAGGGGAAATGAGCAGTTCTTC.

The rearrangement joins TRBV7-2 to TRBJ2-7; 12 bases map to TRBD2. This CDR3 is built from 14 residues. Germline CDR1 SGHTA, CDR2 FQGNSA. With 1 base clipped from V and 6 bases from J, the junction kept 1 base outside the gene matches. In DNA form, the CDR3 reads TGTGCCAGCAGCTTAGAACTAGCGGGAGGCGAGCAGTACTTC. Residues: CASSLELAGGEQYF.